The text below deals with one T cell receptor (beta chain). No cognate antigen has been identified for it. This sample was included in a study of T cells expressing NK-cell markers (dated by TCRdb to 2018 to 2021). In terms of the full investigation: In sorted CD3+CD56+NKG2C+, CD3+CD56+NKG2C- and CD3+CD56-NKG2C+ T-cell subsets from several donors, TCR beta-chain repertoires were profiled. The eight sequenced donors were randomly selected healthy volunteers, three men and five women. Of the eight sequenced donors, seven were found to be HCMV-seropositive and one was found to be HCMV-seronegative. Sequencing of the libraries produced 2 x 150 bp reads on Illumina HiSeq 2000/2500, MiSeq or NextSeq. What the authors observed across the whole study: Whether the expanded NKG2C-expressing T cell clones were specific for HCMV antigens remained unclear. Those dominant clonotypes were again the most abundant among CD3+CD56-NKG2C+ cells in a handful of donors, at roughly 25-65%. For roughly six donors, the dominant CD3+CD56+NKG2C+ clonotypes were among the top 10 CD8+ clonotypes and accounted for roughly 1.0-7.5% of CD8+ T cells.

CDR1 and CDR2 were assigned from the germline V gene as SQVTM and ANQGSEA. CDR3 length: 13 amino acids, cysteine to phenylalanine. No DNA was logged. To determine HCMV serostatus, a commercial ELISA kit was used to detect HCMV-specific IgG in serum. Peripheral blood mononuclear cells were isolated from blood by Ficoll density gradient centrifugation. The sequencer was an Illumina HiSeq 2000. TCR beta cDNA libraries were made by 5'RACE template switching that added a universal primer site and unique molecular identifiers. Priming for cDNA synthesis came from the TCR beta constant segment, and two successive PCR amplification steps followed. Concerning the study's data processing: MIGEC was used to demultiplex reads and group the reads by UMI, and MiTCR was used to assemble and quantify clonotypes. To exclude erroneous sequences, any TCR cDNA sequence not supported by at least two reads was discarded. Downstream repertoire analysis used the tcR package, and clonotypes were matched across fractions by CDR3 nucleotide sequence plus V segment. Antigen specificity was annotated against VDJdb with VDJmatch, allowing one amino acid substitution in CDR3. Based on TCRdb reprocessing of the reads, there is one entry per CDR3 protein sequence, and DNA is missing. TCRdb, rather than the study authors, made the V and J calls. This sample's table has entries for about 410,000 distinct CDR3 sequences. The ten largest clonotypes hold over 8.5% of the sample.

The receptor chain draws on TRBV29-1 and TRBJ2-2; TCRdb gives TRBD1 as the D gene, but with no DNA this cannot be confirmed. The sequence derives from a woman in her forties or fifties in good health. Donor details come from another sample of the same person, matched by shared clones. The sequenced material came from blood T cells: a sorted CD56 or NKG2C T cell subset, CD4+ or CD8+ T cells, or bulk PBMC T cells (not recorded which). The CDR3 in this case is CSVVPQGRGELFF.